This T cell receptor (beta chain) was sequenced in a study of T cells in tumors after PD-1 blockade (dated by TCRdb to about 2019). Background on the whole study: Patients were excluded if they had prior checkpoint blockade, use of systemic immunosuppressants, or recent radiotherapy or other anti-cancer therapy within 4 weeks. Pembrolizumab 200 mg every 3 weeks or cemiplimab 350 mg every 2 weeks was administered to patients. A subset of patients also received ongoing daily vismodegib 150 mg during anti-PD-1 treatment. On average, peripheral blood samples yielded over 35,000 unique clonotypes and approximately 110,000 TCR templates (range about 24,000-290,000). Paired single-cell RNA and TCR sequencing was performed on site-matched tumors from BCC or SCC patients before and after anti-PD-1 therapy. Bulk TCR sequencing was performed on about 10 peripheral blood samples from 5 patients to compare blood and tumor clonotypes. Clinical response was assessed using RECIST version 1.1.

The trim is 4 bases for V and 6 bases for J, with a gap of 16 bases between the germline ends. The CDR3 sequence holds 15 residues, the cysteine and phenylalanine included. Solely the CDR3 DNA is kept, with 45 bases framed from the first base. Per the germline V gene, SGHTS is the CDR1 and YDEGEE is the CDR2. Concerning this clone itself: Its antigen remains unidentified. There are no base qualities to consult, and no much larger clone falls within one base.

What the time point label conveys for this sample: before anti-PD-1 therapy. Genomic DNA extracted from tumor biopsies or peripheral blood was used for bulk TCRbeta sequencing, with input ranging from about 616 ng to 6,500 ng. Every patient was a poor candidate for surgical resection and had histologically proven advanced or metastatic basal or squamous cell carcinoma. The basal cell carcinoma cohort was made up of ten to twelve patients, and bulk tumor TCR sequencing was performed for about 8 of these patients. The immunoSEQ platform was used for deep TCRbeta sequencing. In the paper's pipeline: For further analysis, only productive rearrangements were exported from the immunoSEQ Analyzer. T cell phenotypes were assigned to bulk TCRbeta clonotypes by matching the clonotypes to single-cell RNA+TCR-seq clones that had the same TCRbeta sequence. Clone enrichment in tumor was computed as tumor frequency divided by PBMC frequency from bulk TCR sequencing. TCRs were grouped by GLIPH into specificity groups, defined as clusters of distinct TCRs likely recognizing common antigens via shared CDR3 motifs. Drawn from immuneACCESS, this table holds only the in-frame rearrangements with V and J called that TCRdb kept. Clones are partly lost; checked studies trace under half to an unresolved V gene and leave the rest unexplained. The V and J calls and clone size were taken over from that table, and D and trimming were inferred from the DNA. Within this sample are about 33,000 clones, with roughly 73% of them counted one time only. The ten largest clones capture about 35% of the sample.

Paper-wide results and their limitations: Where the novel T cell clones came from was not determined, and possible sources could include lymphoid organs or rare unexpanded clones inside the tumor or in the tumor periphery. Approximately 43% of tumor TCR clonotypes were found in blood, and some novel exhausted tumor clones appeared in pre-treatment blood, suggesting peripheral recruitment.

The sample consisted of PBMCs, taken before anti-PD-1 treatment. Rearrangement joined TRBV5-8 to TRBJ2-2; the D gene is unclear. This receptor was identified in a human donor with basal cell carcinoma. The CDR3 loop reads CASSVSTAPPGELFF. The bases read TGTGCCAGCAGCGTGTCAACGGCCCCGCCCGGGGAGCTGTTTTTT.